The next 29 T cell receptor beta chains were all read from a single sample in a study of beta chain features in type 1 diabetes. What was sequenced were expressed TCRB transcripts, since all of the isolated RNA had been reverse transcribed. TCRdb keeps only in-frame clones here, not all; method: immunoSEQ multiplex PCR. This table has about 42,000 clones, 50% appearing once. The sequenced sample was stem cell memory CD4+ T cells from blood. The source is a woman in her twenties or thirties in good health.

This clone was seen a handful of times. V gene TRBV4-2 combines with J gene TRBJ2-5, with no clear D. CDR1 is LGHNA, CDR2 YNFKEQ, per germline. This CDR3 has 15 amino acids. V shed 1 base and J shed 0 bases, with 9 bases lying between them. The CDR3 DNA sequence: TGTGCCAGCAGCCAAGGAGACCGGGACCAAGAGACCCAGTACTTC. Translation: CASSQGDRDQETQYF.

The rearrangement links TRBV18 to TRBJ1-1; no definite D call. Trimming pared 2 bases from V and 11 bases from J, leaving 18 bases between. The germline gives CDR1 KGHSH, CDR2 LQKENI. The CDR3 totals 14 residues. This CDR3 reads CASSPGLFPENAFF. CDR3 bases: TGTGCCAGCTCACCAGGTTTGTTCCCCGAGAATGCTTTCTTT.

This clone was seen just once. The chain carries TRBV29-1 and TRBJ2-2, with 7 bases lining up with TRBD1. This CDR3 spans 14 amino acids. Germline-derived CDR1 and CDR2 are SQVTM and ANQGSEA. Trimming at V came to 6 bases and at J to 0 bases, leaving 4 bases not matched to a gene. The CDR3 protein is CSVQDRTNTGELFF. CDR3 DNA: TGCAGCGTGCAGGACAGGACGAACACCGGGGAGCTGTTTTTT.

The chain recombines TRBV15 with TRBJ1-4, with a weak D call TRBD1 (5 bases). This CDR3 region has 20 residues. Trimming took off 3 bases at V and 0 bases at J, with 23 bases between the two ends. Germline CDR1 LNHNV, CDR2 YYDKDF (reference sequence). CDR3 amino acids: CATSRSGRGIDIATNEKLFF. The CDR3 DNA is TGTGCCACCAGCAGGTCTGGACGGGGGATCGACATTGCAACTAATGAAAAACTGTTTTTT.

In this sample, this clone turned up once. The chain carries TRBV6-5 and TRBJ2-7, with 10 bases matching TRBD2. This CDR3 contains 15 residues. The ends lost 2 bases at V and 2 bases at J; junction bases unmatched: 3. The V gene's germline CDR1 is MNHEY and CDR2 SVGAGI. The CDR3 DNA sequence: TGTGCCAGCAGTTACGCCCTAGCGGGAGCCTACGAGCAGTACTTC. Encoded protein: CASSYALAGAYEQYF.

This clone was counted once. This rearrangement joins TRBV6-5 to TRBJ2-2; possibly TRBD1 for D (5 bases). The V gene's germline CDR1 is MNHEY and CDR2 SVGAGI. The germline V and J ends were trimmed by 0 bases and 6 bases, with 11 bases remaining between them. The length of the CDR3 is 15 residues. The DNA of the CDR3 is TGTGCCAGCAGTTACTCGGGCAGGGTAGCCGGGGAGCTGTTTTTT. Translating it yields CASSYSGRVAGELFF.

The chain couples TRBV7-2 to TRBJ2-3; perhaps TRBD2 as D (5 bases). V lost 2 bases, J lost 2 bases, and 14 bases lay in between. The CDR3 is 16 residues long. Germline CDR1 SGHTA, CDR2 FQGNSA. CDR3 sequence reads: CASSLNGRRDTDTQYF. CDR3 nucleotide sequence: TGTGCCAGCAGCTTAAATGGGAGACGGGACACAGATACGCAGTATTTT.

This chain links TRBV7-2 with TRBJ2-5, with D maybe TRBD1 (5 bases). The length of the CDR3 is 15 residues. The germline V gene encodes CDR1 SGHTA and CDR2 FQGNSA. The V gene lost 2 bases and the J gene lost 2 bases, with 12 bases spanning the gap. The CDR3 coding sequence is TGTGCCAGCAGCTTAAGGCCAGGGTATCAAGAGACCCAGTACTTC. This sequence encodes CASSLRPGYQETQYF.

This clone was counted between two and nine times. This chain uses TRBV19 with TRBJ2-3; 8 nucleotides align to TRBD1. The junction had 7 bases not matched to a gene; V was cut back by 6 bases and J by 2 bases. The CDR3 runs 15 residues. Looked up from germline, CDR1 is LNHDA and CDR2 is SQIVND (reference sequence). Here the CDR3 DNA reads TGTGCCAGTAGGCAGACAGGGGCTCTCACAGATACGCAGTATTTT. It yields the protein CASRQTGALTDTQYF.

This chain connects TRBV27 to TRBJ1-1; 9 bases fit TRBD1. The germline CDR1 and CDR2 sequences are MNHEY and SMNVEV (reference sequence). The V and J ends lost 5 bases and 4 bases, in that order; junction bases with no gene match: 11. The CDR3 consists of 16 residues. The CDR3 region has the DNA TGTGCCAGCAGTAGCCCACTCCGGGACAGGGCCACTGAAGCTTTCTTT. As protein: CASSSPLRDRATEAFF.

V gene TRBV28 combines with J gene TRBJ2-1; TRBD2 matches at 7 bases. Germline-derived CDR1 and CDR2 are MDHEN and SYDVKM. This CDR3 has 15 residues. V was pared by 2 bases and J by 5 bases, with 6 bases of the junction left unmatched. CDR3 sequence reads: CASSLGGGLNNEQFF. The DNA of the CDR3 is TGTGCCAGCAGTTTAGGGGGAGGGCTAAACAATGAGCAGTTCTTC.

The V and J genes are TRBV7-2 and TRBJ2-7; D gene unclear. CDR1 SGHTA and CDR2 FQGNSA come from the germline V gene. The CDR3 spans 13 residues. Trimming cost V 4 bases and J 7 bases, with 14 bases left between them. In DNA form, the CDR3 reads TGTGCCAGCAGCTCCAGTTTGGTCGGGGAGCAGTACTTC. Protein product: CASSSSLVGEQYF.

With respect to this clone: Other nucleotide sequences from this sample produce the same CDR3. The chain joins TRBV7-9 to TRBJ2-7, with 11 positions matching TRBD2. CDR3 length: 14 residues. The germline V gene has CDR1 SEHNR and CDR2 FQNEAQ (reference sequence). Trimming removed 5 bases from V and 3 bases from J; junction bases left unmatched: 3. The CDR3 bases are TGTGCCAGCAGCCTTAGCGGGGGGGGCTACGAGCAGTACTTC. This codes for CASSLSGGGYEQYF.

This clone was found once. This rearrangement joins TRBV7-2 to TRBJ2-3; D call uncertain. The germline CDR1 and CDR2 sequences are SGHTA and FQGNSA. Trimming took 5 bases from V and 6 from J, leaving 9 bases between them. The CDR3 loop spans 12 amino acids. CDR3 in amino acids: CASSLLSDTQYF. Here the CDR3 DNA reads TGTGCCAGCAGCCTGCTATCGGATACGCAGTATTTT. Full variable domain (rest looked up from reference TRBV7-2 and TRBJ2-3): GAGVSQSPSNKVTEKGKDVELRCDPISGHTALYWYRQSLGQGLEFLIYFQGNSAPDKSGLPSDRFSAERTGGSVSTLTIQRTQQEDSAVYLCASSLLSDTQYFGPGTRLTVL.

This chain joins TRBV28 and TRBJ2-3; 8 positions match TRBD1. Germline values: CDR1 MDHEN, CDR2 SYDVKM. CDR3 length equals 16 residues. The V and J ends lost 8 bases and 5 bases, in that order; junction bases with no gene match: 15. The CDR3 reads CASWIVAGGSQDTQYF. In nucleotides, the CDR3 is TGTGCCAGCTGGATTGTGGCAGGGGGCAGCCAAGATACGCAGTATTTT. Complete variable domain (other parts from reference TRBV28 and TRBJ2-3): DVKVTQSSRYLVKRTGEKVFLECVQDMDHENMFWYRQDPGLGLRLIYFSYDVKMKEKGDIPEGYSVSREKKERFSLILESASTNQTSMYLCASWIVAGGSQDTQYFGPGTRLTVL.

The CDR3 loop reads CASTTSGRYTGELFF. In DNA, the CDR3 is TGTGCCAGCACAACTAGCGGGAGGTACACCGGGGAGCTGTTTTTT. The chain joins TRBV13 to TRBJ2-2; TRBD2 matches at 12 bases. J lost 3 bases, V lost 7 bases, and 3 bases had no gene match. The CDR3 runs 15 residues. Germline values: CDR1 PRHDT, CDR2 FYEKMQ (reference sequence).

The V call is TRBV13, the J call TRBJ2-3; 14 bases align to TRBD2. V lost 5 bases, J lost 3 bases, and 10 bases stayed unmatched. There are 18 residues in the CDR3. CDR1 is PRHDT and CDR2 is FYEKMQ in the germline V gene (reference sequence). The DNA of the CDR3 is TGTGCCAGCAGCCCCCGGACTAGCGGGAGGCGGTCTACAGATACGCAGTATTTT. Translated, it gives CASSPRTSGRRSTDTQYF.

The rearrangement links TRBV2 to TRBJ2-7, with TRBD2 matching 9 bases. In germline, CDR1 is SNHLY, CDR2 FYNNEI. The CDR3 runs to 15 residues. The V gene end was trimmed by 3 bases and the J gene end by 2 bases; junction bases not matched to a gene: 5. Written as DNA, the CDR3 is TGTGCCAGCAGTGAGCGGAGCGGGAGGACCTACGAGCAGTACTTC. Protein sequence: CASSERSGRTYEQYF.

The V call is TRBV30, the J call TRBJ2-5; perhaps TRBD1 as D (6 bases). Trimming pared 1 base from V and 5 bases from J, leaving 14 bases between. This CDR3 region has 14 residues. Germline loops: CDR1 GTSNPN, CDR2 SVGIG (reference sequence). The CDR3, as DNA: TGTGCCTGGAGTGCTGGACAGCTTGAGGAGACCCAGTACTTC. Its protein is CAWSAGQLEETQYF.

In this sample, this clone turned up a few times. The V call is TRBV9, the J call TRBJ2-1; D is perhaps TRBD1 (5 bases). CDR3 size: 17 residues. Germline V gene data show CDR1 as SGDLS and CDR2 as YYNGEE. Trimming took off 0 bases at V and 0 bases at J, with 13 bases between the two ends. The CDR3 is CASSVGSRASSYNEQFF. CDR3 nucleotide sequence: TGTGCCAGCAGCGTAGGGAGCAGGGCCAGCTCCTACAATGAGCAGTTCTTC.

This sequence joins TRBV11-2 and TRBJ2-5, with 9 positions matching TRBD2. The junction had 5 bases not matched to a gene; V was cut back by 1 base and J by 2 bases. Germline V gene data show CDR1 as SGHAT and CDR2 as FQNNGV. CDR3 length: 16 amino acids. The CDR3 reads CASSLVLAGLQETQYF. The CDR3 bases are TGTGCCAGCAGCTTAGTGCTAGCGGGACTTCAAGAGACCCAGTACTTC. Variable domain in full (rest from reference TRBV11-2 and TRBJ2-5): EAGVAQSPRYKIIEKRQSVAFWCNPISGHATLYWYQQILGQGPKLLIQFQNNGVVDDSQLPKDRFSAERLKGVDSTLKIQPAKLEDSAVYLCASSLVLAGLQETQYFGPGTRLLVL.

This clone was recorded a few times. This chain joins TRBV7-2 and TRBJ2-1; 9 bases are a match to TRBD2. The CDR3 loop spans 15 amino acids. Germline CDR1 SGHTA, CDR2 FQGNSA. Trimming cost V 0 bases and J 7 bases; bases outside gene matches: 4. CDR3: CASSLASGSLNEQFF. Written as DNA, the CDR3 is TGTGCCAGCAGCTTAGCTAGCGGGAGTTTGAATGAGCAGTTCTTC. The entire variable domain, with the rest obtained from reference TRBV7-2 and TRBJ2-1, is as follows: GAGVSQSPSNKVTEKGKDVELRCDPISGHTALYWYRQSLGQGLEFLIYFQGNSAPDKSGLPSDRFSAERTGGSVSTLTIQRTQQEDSAVYLCASSLASGSLNEQFFGPGTRLTVL.

The genes are TRBV9 and TRBJ1-1; the match to TRBD1 covers 7 bases. Germline V CDR1 and CDR2: SGDLS, YYNGEE. After removal of 3 bases from V and 3 bases from J, the junction contained 8 bases not matched to a gene. The CDR3 has 15 amino acids. CDR3 sequence (DNA): TGTGCCAGCAGCGCGGAAAGAGGGGGCTACACTGAAGCTTTCTTT. Translated, it gives CASSAERGGYTEAFF.

This chain joins TRBV28 and TRBJ2-3, with 15 bases lining up with TRBD2. CDR1 and CDR2 (germline): MDHEN, SYDVKM. The V gene end was trimmed by 10 bases and the J gene end by 6 bases; junction bases not matched to a gene: 8. CDR3 length equals 15 residues. The CDR3 sequence: CATWTSGRGEDTQYF. CDR3 DNA: TGTGCCACCTGGACTAGCGGGAGGGGGGAGGATACGCAGTATTTT. The complete variable domain, with remaining parts taken from reference TRBV28 and TRBJ2-3, reads DVKVTQSSRYLVKRTGEKVFLECVQDMDHENMFWYRQDPGLGLRLIYFSYDVKMKEKGDIPEGYSVSREKKERFSLILESASTNQTSMYLCATWTSGRGEDTQYFGPGTRLTVL.

This clone was seen only a few times. The chain uses TRBV30 and TRBJ2-1; 13 bases are a match to TRBD2. There are 17 residues in the CDR3. The germline CDR1 and CDR2 sequences are GTSNPN and SVGIG (reference sequence). Losses at the gene ends were 2 bases for V and 10 bases for J; bases not matched to a gene: 14. The CDR3 region is CAWSSPGTSGMGWEQFF. DNA for the CDR3: TGTGCCTGGAGTAGCCCCGGGACTAGCGGGATGGGGTGGGAGCAGTTCTTC.

This clone was seen only once. This sequence joins TRBV27 and TRBJ2-5; TRBD2 aligns across 10 bases. Germline V gives CDR1 MNHEY, CDR2 SMNVEV (reference sequence). This CDR3 contains 14 residues. Germline trimming cut 6 bases from V and 3 bases from J; bases unmatched to any gene: 4. CDR3: CASRPAGGEETQYF. The DNA of the CDR3 is TGTGCCAGCAGACCAGCGGGAGGGGAAGAGACCCAGTACTTC.

The chain couples TRBV5-1 to TRBJ2-7; TRBD1 aligns across 7 bases. Trimming took 3 bases from V and 2 from J; bases not matched to a gene: 2. CDR3 length equals 13 residues. CDR1 SGHRS and CDR2 YFSETQ come from the germline V gene. CDR3 in DNA: TGCGCCAGCAGCTCCGGGACAGCCTACGAGCAGTACTTC. It codes for CASSSGTAYEQYF.

The chain combines TRBV7-8 with TRBJ2-7; 7 nucleotides line up with TRBD1. CDR3 size: 14 residues. Trimming removed 5 bases from V and 2 bases from J; junction bases left unmatched: 6. Germline V gene sequence: CDR1 SGHVS, CDR2 FQNEAQ. The CDR3 region is CASSTPTGTYEQYF. Written as DNA, the CDR3 is TGTGCCAGCAGCACCCCGACAGGGACCTACGAGCAGTACTTC.

This chain connects TRBV7-2 to TRBJ1-4; possibly TRBD1 for D (5 bases). The CDR3 is 15 amino acids. Germline loops: CDR1 SGHTA, CDR2 FQGNSA. V was clipped by 3 bases and J by 5 bases, with 13 bases between them. The CDR3 DNA reads as TGTGCCAGCAGCTTCCCCAACGGGGGAAATGAAAAACTGTTTTTT. This gives the protein CASSFPNGGNEKLFF. The full variable domain, completed using reference TRBV7-2 and TRBJ1-4, is GAGVSQSPSNKVTEKGKDVELRCDPISGHTALYWYRQSLGQGLEFLIYFQGNSAPDKSGLPSDRFSAERTGGSVSTLTIQRTQQEDSAVYLCASSFPNGGNEKLFFGSGTQLSVL.